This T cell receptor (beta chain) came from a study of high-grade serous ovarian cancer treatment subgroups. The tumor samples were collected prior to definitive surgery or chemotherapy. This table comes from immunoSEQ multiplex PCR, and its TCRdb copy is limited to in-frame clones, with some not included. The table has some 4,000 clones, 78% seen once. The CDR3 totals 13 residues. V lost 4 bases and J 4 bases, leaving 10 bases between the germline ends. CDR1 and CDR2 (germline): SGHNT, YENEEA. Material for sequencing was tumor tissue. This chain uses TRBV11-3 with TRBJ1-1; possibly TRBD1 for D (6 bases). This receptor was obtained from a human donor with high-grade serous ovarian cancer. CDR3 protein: CASSYHRATEAFF. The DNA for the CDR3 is TGTGCCAGCAGCTATCACAGGGCCACTGAAGCTTTCTTT.